This T cell receptor (beta chain) was sequenced for a study of follicular helper T cells after annual influenza vaccination. Study-level information: Across the 2013-2014, 2014-2015 and 2015-2016 vaccination seasons, some subjects were resampled. Study results and limitations: Yearly vaccinations repeatedly recalled conserved clonotypes in ICOS+CD38+ cTfh. ICOS-CD38- cTfh most often held earlier Day 7 ICOS+CD38+ clones.

To note about this clone: Its cognate antigen is unknown.

This table comes from immunoSEQ multiplex PCR, and its TCRdb copy is limited to in-frame clones, with some not included. The data hold 7,000 or so clones, with roughly 86% observed a single time. Germline V lookup: CDR1 SQVTM, CDR2 ANQGSEA. This CDR3 has 13 amino acids. The junction had 6 bases not matched to a gene; V was cut back by 6 bases and J by 9 bases. Time point described: 2015-2016 season, 7 days after influenza vaccination. This receptor was identified in an adult who received the influenza vaccine. The rearrangement uses TRBV29-1 and TRBJ2-1; 12 positions match TRBD2. The sequences come from CXCR5- memory CD4+ T cells sorted from blood, collected 7 days after influenza vaccination. CDR3 loop: CSVRLAGESEQFF. The CDR3 bases are TGCAGCGTCCGACTAGCGGGAGAAAGTGAGCAGTTCTTC.